The T cell receptor (beta chain) under discussion was sequenced for a study of T cell repertoires in ileal Crohn's disease. As for time point: neoterminal ileum biopsy at postoperative endoscopy, about 6 months after surgery. Points from the study as a whole: Endoscopic recurrence occurred in every patient whose clonality exceeded 26.8%.

Profiled with immunoSEQ multiplex PCR; TCRdb holds only in-frame clones, not every one. The sample records approximately 2,200 clones, roughly 88% being singletons. In germline, CDR1 is SGHTA, CDR2 FQGNSA. The CDR3 spans 15 residues. The V end was cut by 5 bases, the J end by 5 bases, with 19 bases between. Points on this clone: Its antigen is unidentified.

The TCR was taken from an adult with Crohn's disease. The sequencing input was ileal tissue. V and J are TRBV7-2 and TRBJ2-7; a weak D match, TRBD2 (7 bases). This chain's CDR3 is CASSRGTTGRDEQYF. The CDR3 region has the DNA TGTGCCAGCAGCCGCGGGACCACAGGGAGGGACGAGCAGTACTTC.